This TCR beta chain was sequenced during a study of T cells in Graves' hyperthyroidism and ophthalmopathy. The source material, RNA transcripts, was used to amplify TCR beta CDR3 regions. The primer set for the first-round RT-PCR of the TCR CDR3 was HTBI. Using its own MiXCR run on the multiplex PCR reads, TCRdb lists one record per CDR3 protein. The profile shows 300,000 to 350,000 distinct CDR3 sequences, around 17% of them singletons. This clonotype was seen ten or more times. The specimen was blood. The origin of this receptor is a man aged 25 to 45 with Graves' hyperthyroidism.

The CDR3: CAWSEAGDEQFF. CDR3 nucleotide sequence: TGTGCCTGGAGTGAGGCCGGAGACGAGCAGTTCTTC. The rearrangement joins TRBV30 to TRBJ2-1; unclear D gene. V lost 1 base to trimming and J lost 10 bases, with 11 bases between them. Germline values: CDR1 GTSNPN, CDR2 SVGIG (reference sequence). CDR3 size: 12 residues.